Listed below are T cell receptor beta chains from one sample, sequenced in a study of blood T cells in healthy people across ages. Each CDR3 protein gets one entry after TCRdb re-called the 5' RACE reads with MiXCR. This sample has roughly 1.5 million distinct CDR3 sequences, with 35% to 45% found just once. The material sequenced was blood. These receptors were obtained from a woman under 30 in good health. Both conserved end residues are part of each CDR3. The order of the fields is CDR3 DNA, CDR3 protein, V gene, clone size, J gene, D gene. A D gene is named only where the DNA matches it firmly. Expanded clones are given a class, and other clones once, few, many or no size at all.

TGCAGTGCCTCGGGGGCCTTCTACAATGAGCAGTACTTC,CSASGAFYNEQYF,TRBV20-1,NA,TRBJ2-7,NA
TGTGCCAGCAGCTTTACCATTCGACAGGGGGCTTTCTTT,CASSFTIRQGAFF,TRBV11-2,NA,TRBJ1-1,TRBD1
TGTGCCAGCAGCTTGCTGCAGGGCGACAAAAACATTCAGTACTTC,CASSLLQGDKNIQYF,TRBV11-2,few,TRBJ2-4,NA
TGTGCCAGCAGCCCTGGCCACGGCAGCTCCTACGAGCAGTACTTC,CASSPGHGSSYEQYF,TRBV6-5,few,TRBJ2-7,NA
TGTGCCAGCGGGGGAACGGGGATAGGTCAGCCCCAGCATTTT,CASGGTGIGQPQHF,TRBV12-3/TRBV12-4,few,TRBJ1-5,NA
TGTGTCAGCAGCCCGGCGGGGTTTGGACAGGGAAGTTATGGCTACACCTTC,CVSSPAGFGQGSYGYTF,TRBV7-9,NA,TRBJ1-2,TRBD1
TGTGCCAGCAGTTTATTAAGGACCAATGAGCAGTTCTTC,CASSLLRTNEQFF,TRBV27,NA,TRBJ2-1,NA
TGTGCCAGCAGTACCGGGCCCCGTGAGCAAGAGACCCAGTACTTC,CASSTGPREQETQYF,TRBV6-2/TRBV6-3,few,TRBJ2-5,NA
TGTGCCAGCAGGGCCCTTCAGGGCTATAATGAGCAGTTCTTC,CASRALQGYNEQFF,TRBV6-2/TRBV6-3,many,TRBJ2-1,NA
TGTGCCTGGGACAGCCCATGGACCTACGAGCAGTACTTC,CAWDSPWTYEQYF,TRBV30,NA,TRBJ2-7,NA
TGCAGTGCTAGTGTATCGAACATCGGGGAGCTGTTTTTT,CSASVSNIGELFF,TRBV20-1,NA,TRBJ2-2,NA
TGCGCCAGCAGCCAAGAGCCGCACTCGGATACGCAGTATTTT,CASSQEPHSDTQYF,TRBV4-1,NA,TRBJ2-3,NA
TGTGCCAGCAGCCGGTCTTCGGGACACCGGGTGACGGGTAGGCATTTT,CASSRSSGHRVTGRHF,TRBV28,NA,TRBJ1-5,NA
TGTGCCAGCGTGGGATACCGGGCCCCCAATGAGCAGTTCTTC,CASVGYRAPNEQFF,TRBV2,NA,TRBJ2-1,NA
TGCGCCAGCAGCCAGAACACGGTCCGGGAGCAGTTCTTC,CASSQNTVREQFF,TRBV4-1,few,TRBJ2-1,NA
TGTGCCAGCAGCATAAAGGGGGCCAATCAGCCCCAGCATTTT,CASSIKGANQPQHF,TRBV7-9,NA,TRBJ1-5,TRBD1
TGTGCCAGCAGCTTACCCCGGCTTGGCTACACCTTC,CASSLPRLGYTF,TRBV7-2,few,TRBJ1-2,NA
TGTGCCAGCAGCCCGCGGGCCTACACCGGGGAGCTGTTTTTT,CASSPRAYTGELFF,TRBV7-2,once,TRBJ2-2,NA
TGTGCCAGCTCACCTTTAGGACTGGATAGCAATCAGCCCCAGCATTTT,CASSPLGLDSNQPQHF,TRBV18,NA,TRBJ1-5,NA
TGTGCTAGCAGCCAGGGGACATGGGAGACCCAGTACTTC,CASSQGTWETQYF,TRBV7-7,NA,TRBJ2-5,NA
TGTGCCAGCTCAGACAGGATTATGAACACTGAAGCTTTCTTT,CASSDRIMNTEAFF,TRBV18,NA,TRBJ1-1,NA
TGCGCCAGCAGCCAAGATCGGTCCGAACAGGGGGATCAGTTCTTC,CASSQDRSEQGDQFF,TRBV4-1,NA,TRBJ2-1,TRBD1
TGTGCCAGCTCGCATACGGCCTCTGGGGCCAACGTCCTGACTTTC,CASSHTASGANVLTF,TRBV18,NA,TRBJ2-6,NA
TGTGCCAGCAGCTTACCCTTAGTAGTGGAAACATACAATGAGCAGTTCTTC,CASSLPLVVETYNEQFF,TRBV11-1,NA,TRBJ2-1,NA
TGTGCCAGCAGCGCATTCAGGGGGGTCTCCTACGAGCAGTACTTC,CASSAFRGVSYEQYF,TRBV7-9,once,TRBJ2-7,NA
TGTGCCACCAGAGGCAGGGTCAATGAGCAGTTCTTC,CATRGRVNEQFF,TRBV24-1,NA,TRBJ2-1,NA
TGCGCCAGCAGAATACTAGCGACTTCCTACAATGAGCAGTTCTTC,CASRILATSYNEQFF,TRBV4-1,NA,TRBJ2-1,TRBD2
TGTGCCAGCAGCCAACAGGGAAAAATCTACGATGGCTACACCTTC,CASSQQGKIYDGYTF,TRBV7-9,NA,TRBJ1-2,NA
TGTGCCAGCAGCTTAGAGAGGGCAGCCCTCTATGGCTACACCTTC,CASSLERAALYGYTF,TRBV7-2,once,TRBJ1-2,NA
TGTGCCAGCAGTACGAGAAGCGGGGCTAGCACAGATACGCAGTATTTT,CASSTRSGASTDTQYF,TRBV11-2,NA,TRBJ2-3,TRBD2
TGTGCCAGCAGCCCCCCCCCGGCTAGCGGATTTTGGGGTACCGGGGAGCTGTTTTTT,CASSPPPASGFWGTGELFF,TRBV7-2,NA,TRBJ2-2,TRBD2
TGTGCCAGCTCCTGGGCCGGAGGAGACTACGAGCAGTACTTC,CASSWAGGDYEQYF,TRBV18,NA,TRBJ2-7,NA
TGTGCCAGCAGTTACTCGCAAAGGGGTACTGAAGCTTTCTTT,CASSYSQRGTEAFF,TRBV6-6,NA,TRBJ1-1,NA
TGCGCCAGCAGTGAATCCAGCGGGGGTTACAAGGAGCAGTTCTTC,CASSESSGGYKEQFF,TRBV10-1,NA,TRBJ2-1,TRBD2
TGCAGCGTCTGCGATTGGACGGGCGAGCAGTACTTC,CSVCDWTGEQYF,TRBV29-1,NA,TRBJ2-7,NA
TGTGCCAGCAGGTATGACGTCGAGCAGTACTTC,CASRYDVEQYF,TRBV6-5,NA,TRBJ2-7,NA
TGCGCCAGCAGCCAAGTTCGGGACACTAACTATGGCTACACCTTC,CASSQVRDTNYGYTF,TRBV4-3,few,TRBJ1-2,NA
TGCAGCGCTCCTCTAGCGTATGGCTACACCTTC,CSAPLAYGYTF,TRBV29-1,NA,TRBJ1-2,NA
TGTGCCAGCAGTCGCCCCCAGGGGGTTATGGATTCACCCCCCCACTTT,CASSRPQGVMDSPPHF,TRBV28,NA,TRBJ1-6,TRBD1
TGTGCCACCAGTGATTTTGCGGGGACCTCCTACAATGAGCAGTTCTTC,CATSDFAGTSYNEQFF,TRBV24-1,few,TRBJ2-1,NA
TGTGCCGCCAAAGAGAACTCCCGGAACACTGAAGCTTTCTTT,CAAKENSRNTEAFF,TRBV6-6,NA,TRBJ1-1,NA
TGTGCCAGCACGGCCACCGGGGAGCTGTTTTTT,CASTATGELFF,TRBV27,few,TRBJ2-2,NA
TGCAGTGCAGGCGGACTAGCGGACCCCCAAGAGACCCAGTACTTC,CSAGGLADPQETQYF,TRBV20-1,NA,TRBJ2-5,TRBD2
TGTGCCAGCAGTGCGAACCGGGACACCCTTTGGGAGACCCAGTACTTC,CASSANRDTLWETQYF,TRBV6-1,NA,TRBJ2-5,NA
TGCAGCGTGGCCCAGGGAAATCAAGAGACCCAGTACTTC,CSVAQGNQETQYF,TRBV29-1,many,TRBJ2-5,NA
TGCAGTGTCCACCGTGGGGGGGGTCGAGATACGCAGTATTTT,CSVHRGGGRDTQYF,TRBV20-1,once,TRBJ2-3,TRBD2
TGTGCCAGCATGTGGGAAAGCGGGAGGGCCCAGTACTTC,CASMWESGRAQYF,TRBV2,NA,TRBJ2-5,TRBD2
TGCAGCGTTGTTCTGGCGGGGAACACTGAAGCTTTCTTT,CSVVLAGNTEAFF,TRBV29-1,few,TRBJ1-1,NA
TGTGCCAGCAGTTACCAGGGAAGGGGTACAACTAATGAAAAACTGTTTTTT,CASSYQGRGTTNEKLFF,TRBV6-5,few,TRBJ1-4,NA
TGCAGTGGACTCCTAGCGGGATCCTACAATGAGCAGTACTTC,CSGLLAGSYNEQYF,TRBV20-1,NA,TRBJ2-7,TRBD2
TGCAGTGCTGACCCCAGGACAGGCGAGCAAGAGACCCAGTACTTC,CSADPRTGEQETQYF,TRBV20-1,NA,TRBJ2-5,TRBD1
TGTGCCAGCAGCAAACCCCCAGGGGGCCACGGTGGCTACACCTTC,CASSKPPGGHGGYTF,TRBV5-6,NA,TRBJ1-2,TRBD1
TGTGCCAGCAGCCATAGGAGAGGGGATGAAAAACTGTTTTTT,CASSHRRGDEKLFF,TRBV3-1,NA,TRBJ1-4,NA
TGTGCCAGCAGAATTCAGGCGTCCAGCTCCTACAATGAGCAGTTCTTC,CASRIQASSSYNEQFF,TRBV2,few,TRBJ2-1,NA
TGTGCCAGCAGCTCATTGATAGCGGGGGTCTCCCAAGAGACCCAGTACTTC,CASSSLIAGVSQETQYF,TRBV12-3/TRBV12-4,NA,TRBJ2-5,TRBD2
TGTGCCAGCAGGGAGGGACAGGGCGTCACCGGGGAGCTGTTTTTT,CASREGQGVTGELFF,TRBV6-2/TRBV6-3,NA,TRBJ2-2,TRBD1
TGTGCCTGGAGTGTACCGGATACGCAGTATTTT,CAWSVPDTQYF,TRBV30,NA,TRBJ2-3,NA
TGCAGCGTTGAAGGTCCCCGGGAGGGATGGCACACCGGGGAGCTGTTTTTT,CSVEGPREGWHTGELFF,TRBV29-1,few,TRBJ2-2,TRBD2
TGTGCCACGGGGGGACATACGTCCTACGAGCAGTACTTC,CATGGHTSYEQYF,TRBV10-3,NA,TRBJ2-7,NA
TGTGCCAGCAGCCGGGTACTCAGCCTGGATACGCAGTATTTT,CASSRVLSLDTQYF,TRBV3-1,few,TRBJ2-3,NA